This entry lists 8 T cell receptor beta chains sequenced from one sample in a study of blood T cell repertoires in COVID-19. TCRdb keeps only in-frame clones here, not all; method: immunoSEQ multiplex PCR. The sample yields more than 200,000 clones, approximately 90% seen once. Sequencing was carried out using peripheral blood. The receptors come from a young man with COVID-19, enrolled during active disease.

The genes are TRBV29-1 and TRBJ2-3; 7 bases are a match to TRBD2. The ends lost 6 bases at V and 4 bases at J; junction bases unmatched: 10. From germline, CDR1 is SQVTM and CDR2 ANQGSEA. The CDR3 is 14 residues long. CDR3 nucleotides: TGCAGCGTCCCACTAGCGCCGGGGGCAGATACGCAGTATTTT. Its translation is CSVPLAPGADTQYF.

The chain links TRBV19 to TRBJ1-5; 10 bases line up with TRBD1. Germline trimming cut 7 bases from V and 4 bases from J; bases unmatched to any gene: 7. CDR3 length: 15 residues. Germline values: CDR1 LNHDA, CDR2 SQIVND (reference sequence). The CDR3 coding sequence is TGTGCCAGTACACCCCAGGACAGGGGGAATCAGCCCCAGCATTTT. Its translation: CASTPQDRGNQPQHF.

The chain employs TRBV5-4 and TRBJ2-4; perhaps TRBD2 as D (6 bases). The CDR3 loop spans 16 amino acids. V was trimmed by 0 bases and J by 2 bases, leaving 12 bases between them. The V gene's germline CDR1 is SGHNT and CDR2 YYREEE (reference sequence). The CDR3 loop reads CASSLGDLGTKNIQYF. DNA of the CDR3: TGTGCCAGCAGCTTGGGGGACTTGGGAACCAAAAACATTCAGTACTTC.

This chain uses TRBV9 with TRBJ2-3, with a possible D match to TRBD2 (7 bases). CDR3 length: 15 residues. Trimming removed 5 bases at V and 3 bases at J, with 16 bases between. Germline lookup yields CDR1 SGDLS and CDR2 YYNGEE. The CDR3 protein is CASRLGGAATDTQYF. In nucleotides, the CDR3 is TGTGCCAGCAGGTTAGGGGGGGCAGCGACAGATACGCAGTATTTT.

The sample holds one count of this clone. The chain uses TRBV28 and TRBJ1-2, with 8 bases matching TRBD1. The trim removed 2 bases at V and 8 bases at J, leaving 13 bases unmatched. Germline V gives CDR1 MDHEN, CDR2 SYDVKM. This CDR3 has 16 amino acids. Here the CDR3 DNA reads TGTGCCAGCAGTTTAATCCAGCCAGGGGGCGCGGGAGGCTACACCTTC. This codes for CASSLIQPGGAGGYTF.

The J gene is TRBJ2-1, the V gene TRBV12-3 or TRBV12-4, with D possibly matching TRBD2 (6 bases). V shed 3 bases and J shed 7 bases, with 7 bases lying between them. This CDR3 is 12 amino acids long. The DNA for the CDR3 is TGTGCCAGCAGTTTCGGGGGTAATGAGCAGTTCTTC. Translated, it gives CASSFGGNEQFF.

The genes are TRBV30 and TRBJ1-1, with D possibly matching TRBD1 (6 bases). The CDR3 is made up of 12 amino acids. The ends were cut back, 5 bases at V and 4 bases at J, with 11 bases in the middle. Germline values: CDR1 GTSNPN, CDR2 SVGIG (reference sequence). CDR3 DNA sequence: TGTGCCTGGGGAACAGGGAGCACTGAAGCTTTCTTT. As protein: CAWGTGSTEAFF.

This sequence joins TRBV24-1 and TRBJ1-2, with D unclear. The CDR3 sequence is 11 residues long. The ends were cut back, 11 bases at V and 4 bases at J, with 10 bases in the middle. Germline CDR1 and CDR2: KGHDR and SFDVKD. CDR3 amino acids: CANGGFYGYTF. In DNA form, the CDR3 reads TGTGCCAACGGCGGGTTCTATGGCTACACCTTC.